Listed below are T cell receptor beta chains from one sample, sequenced in a study of blood T cell repertoires in COVID-19. This table comes from immunoSEQ multiplex PCR, and its TCRdb copy is limited to in-frame clones, with some not included. The top ten hold approximately 5% of the sample, which has 110,000 to 150,000 clones, about 85% seen once. The sample was peripheral blood. These receptors all stem from a woman in her 70s with COVID-19, enrolled during active disease. The CDR3 runs from the conserved cysteine through the conserved F or W. The D gene is left open where the match is weak. Not all rows give a size; the values are once, few, many and, for expanded clones, a class.

CDR3 DNA: TGTGCCAGCAGCCCGGGGGGGGGAACGGTTAAGTCACCCCTCCACTTT
CDR3 protein: CASSPGGGTVKSPLHF
V gene: TRBV7-2
J gene: TRBJ1-6
clone size: -
D gene: -

CDR3 DNA: TGTGCCAGCAGTAACCCTGGGAGGGCCAATCAGCCCCAGCATTTT
CDR3 protein: CASSNPGRANQPQHF
V gene: TRBV6-2/TRBV6-3
J gene: TRBJ1-5
clone size: -
D gene: -

CDR3 DNA: TGCGCCAGCAGCCAAGGGGCCCCAACTAATGAAAAACTGTTTTTT
CDR3 protein: CASSQGAPTNEKLFF
V gene: TRBV4-1
J gene: TRBJ1-4
clone size: -
D gene: -

CDR3 DNA: TGTGCCAGCAGCTTGGGAGGCAAAGGGGGAGATACGCAGTATTTT
CDR3 protein: CASSLGGKGGDTQYF
V gene: TRBV5-4
J gene: TRBJ2-3
clone size: -
D gene: -

CDR3 DNA: TGTGCCAGCAGTGGAACCTTATTGGGGGCATTTGGGGCCAACGTCCTGACTTTC
CDR3 protein: CASSGTLLGAFGANVLTF
V gene: TRBV2
J gene: TRBJ2-6
clone size: -
D gene: -

CDR3 DNA: TGTGCCAGCCAGGGGCGAGCTAACTATGGCTACACCTTC
CDR3 protein: CASQGRANYGYTF
V gene: TRBV11-1
J gene: TRBJ1-2
clone size: -
D gene: -

CDR3 DNA: TGTGCCAGCAGCGTCGGGACAGGGGGTTGGGGCACTGAAGCTTTCTTT
CDR3 protein: CASSVGTGGWGTEAFF
V gene: TRBV5-4
J gene: TRBJ1-1
clone size: -
D gene: TRBD1

CDR3 DNA: TGTGCCAGCAGGCGGACAGGGAGCGGGTCACCCCTCCACTTT
CDR3 protein: CASRRTGSGSPLHF
V gene: TRBV6-5
J gene: TRBJ1-6
clone size: few
D gene: TRBD1

CDR3 DNA: TGTGCCAGCAGATGGGGACAGGGGAGCTCCTACGAGCAGTACTTC
CDR3 protein: CASRWGQGSSYEQYF
V gene: TRBV5-5
J gene: TRBJ2-7
clone size: -
D gene: TRBD1

CDR3 DNA: TGTGCCAGTAGTGAGCAGGGGTGGGATTCACCCCTCCACTTT
CDR3 protein: CASSEQGWDSPLHF
V gene: TRBV19
J gene: TRBJ1-6
clone size: -
D gene: -

CDR3 DNA: TGTGCCAGCCACGGGACAGCTGAAGCTTTCTTT
CDR3 protein: CASHGTAEAFF
V gene: TRBV18
J gene: TRBJ1-1
clone size: -
D gene: TRBD1

CDR3 DNA: TGCGCCAGCAGCTTGGGACAGGGGTACACAGATACGCAGTATTTT
CDR3 protein: CASSLGQGYTDTQYF
V gene: TRBV5-1
J gene: TRBJ2-3
clone size: -
D gene: TRBD1

CDR3 DNA: TGCAGCGAACAGACAGGGGGGGATGAAGCTTTCTTT
CDR3 protein: CSEQTGGDEAFF
V gene: TRBV29-1
J gene: TRBJ1-1
clone size: -
D gene: TRBD1

CDR3 DNA: TGTGCCAGCACTCCGGGACAGGCCTCCTACGAGCAGTACTTC
CDR3 protein: CASTPGQASYEQYF
V gene: TRBV2
J gene: TRBJ2-7
clone size: -
D gene: TRBD1

CDR3 DNA: TGTGCCATCCTAGAACCTTATGGCTACACCTTC
CDR3 protein: CAILEPYGYTF
V gene: TRBV28
J gene: TRBJ1-2
clone size: -
D gene: -

CDR3 DNA: TGCGCCAGCAGCTTGTCAGGGGGCATCTATGGCTACACCTTC
CDR3 protein: CASSLSGGIYGYTF
V gene: TRBV5-1
J gene: TRBJ1-2
clone size: few
D gene: TRBD1

CDR3 DNA: TGTGCCAGCAGCCACGGACAGGGACTTCACACCGGGGAGCTGTTTTTT
CDR3 protein: CASSHGQGLHTGELFF
V gene: TRBV7-8
J gene: TRBJ2-2
clone size: -
D gene: TRBD1

CDR3 DNA: TGTGCCTGGAGGGGAGACGGATCCAACTATGGCTACACCTTC
CDR3 protein: CAWRGDGSNYGYTF
V gene: TRBV30
J gene: TRBJ1-2
clone size: -
D gene: -

CDR3 DNA: TGTGCCAGCAGCGGGGCGAATTCGGCGCTGAACACTGAAGCTTTCTTT
CDR3 protein: CASSGANSALNTEAFF
V gene: TRBV5-5
J gene: TRBJ1-1
clone size: once
D gene: -

CDR3 DNA: TGCGCCAGCAGCTTGGTGGCTAGCGGCACAGATACGCAGTATTTT
CDR3 protein: CASSLVASGTDTQYF
V gene: TRBV5-1
J gene: TRBJ2-3
clone size: -
D gene: -

CDR3 DNA: TGTGCCAGCAGTCCCCTGGGACAGACCTCCTACGAGCAGTACTTC
CDR3 protein: CASSPLGQTSYEQYF
V gene: TRBV27
J gene: TRBJ2-7
clone size: few
D gene: TRBD1

CDR3 DNA: TGTGCCAGCAGCCCGACAGGGGCCCGCACCGGGGAGCTGTTTTTT
CDR3 protein: CASSPTGARTGELFF
V gene: TRBV7-3
J gene: TRBJ2-2
clone size: -
D gene: TRBD1

CDR3 DNA: TGTGCCAGTAGGGCCGTCCCCGGGGATGAGCAGTACTTC
CDR3 protein: CASRAVPGDEQYF
V gene: TRBV19
J gene: TRBJ2-7
clone size: -
D gene: -

CDR3 DNA: TGCGCCAGCAGCCAAGTGAGCGGGGGGGCCTACGAGCAGTACTTC
CDR3 protein: CASSQVSGGAYEQYF
V gene: TRBV4-3
J gene: TRBJ2-7
clone size: -
D gene: TRBD2

CDR3 DNA: TGTGCCAGCAGCTTAGGACGGGACAGTAAACTGTTTTTT
CDR3 protein: CASSLGRDSKLFF
V gene: TRBV7-3
J gene: TRBJ1-4
clone size: once
D gene: TRBD1

CDR3 DNA: TGTGCCAGCAGTTTCCCCCCCAGGGAGACCCAGTACTTC
CDR3 protein: CASSFPPRETQYF
V gene: TRBV7-2
J gene: TRBJ2-5
clone size: -
D gene: -

CDR3 DNA: TGTGCCAGCAGTGCTCCCAGAAATAGCAATCAGCCCCAGCATTTT
CDR3 protein: CASSAPRNSNQPQHF
V gene: TRBV2
J gene: TRBJ1-5
clone size: -
D gene: -

CDR3 DNA: TGCGCCAGCAGCTTGGGAGCCACCGGGGAGCTGTTTTTT
CDR3 protein: CASSLGATGELFF
V gene: TRBV5-1
J gene: TRBJ2-2
clone size: -
D gene: -

CDR3 DNA: TGCGCCAGCAGCGTTAGCGGGGTAGCGGATACGCAGTATTTT
CDR3 protein: CASSVSGVADTQYF
V gene: TRBV5-1
J gene: TRBJ2-3
clone size: -
D gene: TRBD2

CDR3 DNA: TGTGCCAGCAGTGAGGGGACAAGGAGCCCACCCCTCCACTTT
CDR3 protein: CASSEGTRSPPLHF
V gene: TRBV6-1
J gene: TRBJ1-6
clone size: -
D gene: -

CDR3 DNA: TGTGCCAGCAGCCAAGGAGGGGACTGTGAAGCTTTCTTT
CDR3 protein: CASSQGGDCEAFF
V gene: TRBV11-3
J gene: TRBJ1-1
clone size: -
D gene: -

CDR3 DNA: TGTGCCAGCAGCTCTTTGACAGGCCGGGGTGGAGAGACCCAGTACTTC
CDR3 protein: CASSSLTGRGGETQYF
V gene: TRBV7-9
J gene: TRBJ2-5
clone size: -
D gene: -

CDR3 DNA: TGTGCCAGCAGCGCCCGGACAGGCACTAACTATGGCTACACCTTC
CDR3 protein: CASSARTGTNYGYTF
V gene: TRBV9
J gene: TRBJ1-2
clone size: -
D gene: TRBD1

CDR3 DNA: TGTGCCAGCAGCTTGGGACTCCTGCTCACCTACGAGCAGTACTTC
CDR3 protein: CASSLGLLLTYEQYF
V gene: TRBV5-8
J gene: TRBJ2-7
clone size: -
D gene: -

CDR3 DNA: TGCGCCAGCAGCCGCCTCCTGGGAGGCGACACCGGGGAGCTGTTTTTT
CDR3 protein: CASSRLLGGDTGELFF
V gene: TRBV4-1
J gene: TRBJ2-2
clone size: -
D gene: -

CDR3 DNA: TGTGCCAGCAGCCCGATGGGACTGCTGAGGCCAACCCAGTACTTC
CDR3 protein: CASSPMGLLRPTQYF
V gene: TRBV11-2
J gene: TRBJ2-5
clone size: few
D gene: -